This passage covers 14 T cell receptor beta chains from one sample sequenced in a study of T cell clonotyping in hematopoietic cell transplantation. This sample's time point: recipient sample about 28 days before transplant, after cytoreduction. Profiling relied on immunoSEQ multiplex PCR, and the TCRdb table lists in-frame clones only, not all of them. The data contain 25,000 to 30,000 clones, 65% to 80% of them singletons. The sample in question was peripheral blood mononuclear cells, obtained before stem cell transplant. The receptors were sampled from a woman in her 30s with chronic myeloid leukemia. Some clones in this sample may be carry-over from other donors' samples.

CDR3 bases: TGTGCCACCTGGCTCAGGGAGCACGCTTTCTTT. This translates into CATWLREHAFF. This chain links TRBV6-5 with TRBJ1-1; weak D call: TRBD1 (5 bases). Germline assignment: CDR1 MNHEY and CDR2 SVGAGI. V was shortened by 10 bases and J by 11 bases, with 17 bases between the two germline ends. This CDR3 is 11 amino acids long.

This clone showed up just once. The rearrangement uses TRBV11-2 and TRBJ1-3; no firm D call. This CDR3 spans 12 amino acids. Germline V lookup: CDR1 SGHAT, CDR2 FQNNGV. Trimming removed 3 bases from V and 4 bases from J, with 4 bases in between. This CDR3 is CASSFDGNTIYF. The CDR3 DNA sequence: TGTGCCAGCAGCTTCGACGGAAACACCATATATTTT.

This chain connects TRBV29-1 to TRBJ2-2, with a possible D match to TRBD1 (5 bases). Trimming removed 6 bases from V and 0 bases from J, with 11 bases in between. The CDR3 is made up of 14 amino acids. Germline-derived CDR1 and CDR2 are SQVTM and ANQGSEA. The CDR3 DNA follows: TGCAGCGTATCGACAGAATCGAACACCGGGGAGCTGTTTTTT. Residues: CSVSTESNTGELFF.

The chain combines TRBV5-8 with TRBJ2-5; TRBD1 or TRBD2 may be the D gene (5 bases each). The length of the CDR3 is 15 residues. Germline V gene data show CDR1 as SGHTS and CDR2 as YDEGEE. V dropped 4 bases and J dropped 5 bases, with 18 bases sitting between them. This CDR3 reads CASSLRRLRGETQYF. The CDR3 DNA reads as TGTGCCAGCAGCCTCAGGCGACTGAGGGGCGAGACCCAGTACTTC.

The chain combines TRBV6-1 with TRBJ1-5, with TRBD1 matching 10 bases. With 4 bases clipped from V and 3 bases from J, the junction kept 9 bases outside the gene matches. Germline assignment: CDR1 MNHNS and CDR2 SASEGT. CDR3 length equals 17 residues. CDR3 in amino acids: CASSVVGQGVNNQPQHF. CDR3 DNA sequence: TGTGCCAGCAGTGTAGTTGGACAGGGGGTGAACAATCAGCCCCAGCATTTT.

The J gene is TRBJ1-5, the V gene TRBV7-2; D possibly corresponds to TRBD1 (5 bases). CDR1 is SGHTA and CDR2 is FQGNSA in the germline V gene. Trimming left V 4 bases short and J 3 bases short, with 7 bases between. The CDR3 runs to 13 residues. CDR3 DNA: TGTGCCAGCAGCTCGGGACCCAATCAGCCCCAGCATTTT. Translation: CASSSGPNQPQHF.

The chain carries TRBV2 and TRBJ2-1; no clear D. V was cut by 3 bases and J by 8 bases, with 23 bases left in between. This CDR3 region has 17 residues. CDR1 SNHLY and CDR2 FYNNEI come from the germline V gene. CDR3 protein: CASSDSPNSGVGDEQFF. CDR3 DNA: TGTGCCAGCAGTGATTCTCCGAACTCTGGGGTTGGGGATGAGCAGTTCTTC. The full variable domain, rest sourced from reference TRBV2 and TRBJ2-1, is EPEVTQTPSHQVTQMGQEVILRCVPISNHLYFYWYRQILGQKVEFLVSFYNNEISEKSEIFDDQFSVERPDGSNFTLKIRSTKLEDSAMYFCASSDSPNSGVGDEQFFGPGTRLTVL.

This clone has only one observation. V gene TRBV2 combines with J gene TRBJ1-4; 7 bases are a match to TRBD1. Unmatched junction bases numbered 13, after V lost 7 bases and J lost 8 bases. The CDR3 has 15 residues. Germline loops: CDR1 SNHLY, CDR2 FYNNEI. CDR3 nucleotide sequence: TGTGCCAGCAAGTCCAGGGACAGTTGGGGCGAAAAACTGTTTTTT. It codes for CASKSRDSWGEKLFF. Based on the CDR3 plus reference TRBV2 and TRBJ1-4, the full variable domain is EPEVTQTPSHQVTQMGQEVILRCVPISNHLYFYWYRQILGQKVEFLVSFYNNEISEKSEIFDDQFSVERPDGSNFTLKIRSTKLEDSAMYFCASKSRDSWGEKLFFGSGTQLSVL.

This clone was counted once. The rearrangement links TRBV7-8 to TRBJ2-7; weak D call: TRBD1 (5 bases). Germline CDR1 reads SGHVS; CDR2 reads FQNEAQ. This CDR3 has 16 residues. Trimming left V 3 bases short and J 0 bases short, with 15 bases between. The CDR3 reads CASSFLAATDSYEQYF. CDR3 DNA sequence: TGTGCCAGCAGCTTTTTGGCGGCGACAGACTCCTACGAGCAGTACTTC. Full variable domain (rest looked up from reference TRBV7-8 and TRBJ2-7): GAGVSQSPRYKVAKRGQDVALRCDPISGHVSLFWYQQALGQGPEFLTYFQNEAQLDKSGLPSDRFFAERPEGSVSTLKIQRTQQEDSAVYLCASSFLAATDSYEQYFGPGTRLTVT.

The rearrangement joins TRBV11-2 to TRBJ1-6; D unclear. V dropped 5 bases and J dropped 14 bases, with 19 bases sitting between them. Germline V gene lookup returns CDR1 SGHAT and CDR2 FQNNGV. The CDR3 is 14 residues long. CDR3 loop: CASSHGKDRGSLHF. CDR3 DNA sequence: TGTGCCAGCAGCCATGGGAAGGACCGAGGGTCCCTCCACTTT.

This clone is a singleton in its sample. The chain couples TRBV4-2 to TRBJ2-7; D not certain. V shed 4 bases and J shed 0 bases, with 10 bases lying between them. CDR3 length: 14 residues. The V gene's germline CDR1 is LGHNA and CDR2 YNFKEQ. The DNA of the CDR3 is TGTGCCAGCAGCCGCGCACTATCCTCCTACGAGCAGTACTTC. It encodes CASSRALSSYEQYF.

J is TRBJ2-5 and V is TRBV6-5; TRBD1 is a possible D gene (6 bases). V shed 6 bases and J shed 3 bases, with 11 bases lying between them. The CDR3 covers 13 residues. The germline CDR1 and CDR2 sequences are MNHEY and SVGAGI. Here the CDR3 reads CASRPWDKETQYF. The CDR3 nucleotides are TGTGCCAGCAGGCCCTGGGACAAAGAGACCCAGTACTTC.

The table lists this clone with a few counts. The chain joins TRBV5-1 to TRBJ1-5; D remains ambiguous. Germline V gives CDR1 SGHRS, CDR2 YFSETQ. V was shortened by 2 bases and J by 4 bases, with 7 bases between the two germline ends. This CDR3 contains 13 residues. CDR3 bases: TGCGCCAGCAGCTTAGGTATAAATCAGCCCCAGCATTTT. Translated, it gives CASSLGINQPQHF.

With respect to this clone: Germline is not matched at one junction end, which may reflect a read error. The gene calls are TRBV12-5 and TRBJ1-2; TRBD1 aligns across 8 bases. CDR1 and CDR2 from the germline V gene are LGHNT and FRNRAP. This CDR3 region has 11 residues. The CDR3 DNA is TGTGCTAGTGGTTGGCCCCTGGACAGGGTTTTC. Amino acid sequence: CASGWPLDRVF. The full variable domain, its missing parts supplied by reference TRBV12-5 and TRBJ1-2, is DARVTQTPRHKVTEMGQEVTMRCQPILGHNTVFWYRQTMMQGLELLAYFRNRAPLDDSGMPKDRFSAEMPDATLATLKIQPSEPRDSAVYFCASGWPLDRVFGSGTRLTVV.